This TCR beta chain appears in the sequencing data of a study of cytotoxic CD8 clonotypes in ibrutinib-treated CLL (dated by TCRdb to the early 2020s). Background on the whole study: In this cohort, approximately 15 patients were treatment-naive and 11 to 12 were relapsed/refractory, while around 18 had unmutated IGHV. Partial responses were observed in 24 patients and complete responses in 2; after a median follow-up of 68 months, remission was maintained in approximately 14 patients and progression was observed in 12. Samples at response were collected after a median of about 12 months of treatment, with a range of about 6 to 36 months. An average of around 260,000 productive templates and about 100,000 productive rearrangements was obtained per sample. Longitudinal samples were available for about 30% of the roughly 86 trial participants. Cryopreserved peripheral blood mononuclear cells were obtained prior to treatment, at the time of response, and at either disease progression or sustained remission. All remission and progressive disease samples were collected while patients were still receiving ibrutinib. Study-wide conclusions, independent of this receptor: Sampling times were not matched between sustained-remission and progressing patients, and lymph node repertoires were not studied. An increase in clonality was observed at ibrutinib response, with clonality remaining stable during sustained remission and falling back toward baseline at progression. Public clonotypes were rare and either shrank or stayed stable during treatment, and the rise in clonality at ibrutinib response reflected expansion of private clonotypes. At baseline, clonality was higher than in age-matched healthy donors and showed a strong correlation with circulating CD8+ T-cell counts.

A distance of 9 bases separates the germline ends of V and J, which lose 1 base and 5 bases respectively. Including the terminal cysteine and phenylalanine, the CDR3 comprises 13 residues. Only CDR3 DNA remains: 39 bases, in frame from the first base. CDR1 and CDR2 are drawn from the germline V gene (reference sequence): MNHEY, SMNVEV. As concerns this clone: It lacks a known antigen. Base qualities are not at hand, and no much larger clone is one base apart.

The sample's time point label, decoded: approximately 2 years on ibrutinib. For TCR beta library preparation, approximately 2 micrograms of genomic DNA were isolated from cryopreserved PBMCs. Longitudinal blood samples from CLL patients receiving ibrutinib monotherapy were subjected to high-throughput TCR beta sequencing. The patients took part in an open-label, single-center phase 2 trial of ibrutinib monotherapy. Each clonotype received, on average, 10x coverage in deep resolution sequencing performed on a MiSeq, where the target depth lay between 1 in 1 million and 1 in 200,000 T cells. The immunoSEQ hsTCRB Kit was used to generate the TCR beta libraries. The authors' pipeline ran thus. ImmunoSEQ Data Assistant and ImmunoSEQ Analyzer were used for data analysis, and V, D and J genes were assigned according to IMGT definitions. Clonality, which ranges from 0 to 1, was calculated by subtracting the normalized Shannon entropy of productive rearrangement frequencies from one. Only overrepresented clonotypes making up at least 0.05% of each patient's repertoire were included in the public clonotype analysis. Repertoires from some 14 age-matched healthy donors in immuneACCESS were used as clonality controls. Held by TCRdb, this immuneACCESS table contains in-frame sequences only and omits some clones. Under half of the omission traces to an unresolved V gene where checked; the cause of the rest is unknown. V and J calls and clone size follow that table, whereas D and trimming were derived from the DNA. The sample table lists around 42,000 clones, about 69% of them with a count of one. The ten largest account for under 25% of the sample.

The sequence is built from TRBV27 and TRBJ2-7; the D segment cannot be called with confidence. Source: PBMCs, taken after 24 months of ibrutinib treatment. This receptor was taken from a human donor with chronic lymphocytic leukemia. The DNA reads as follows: TGTGCCAGCAGTTTATATTCGGCACACGAGCAGTACTTC. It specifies CASSLYSAHEQYF.